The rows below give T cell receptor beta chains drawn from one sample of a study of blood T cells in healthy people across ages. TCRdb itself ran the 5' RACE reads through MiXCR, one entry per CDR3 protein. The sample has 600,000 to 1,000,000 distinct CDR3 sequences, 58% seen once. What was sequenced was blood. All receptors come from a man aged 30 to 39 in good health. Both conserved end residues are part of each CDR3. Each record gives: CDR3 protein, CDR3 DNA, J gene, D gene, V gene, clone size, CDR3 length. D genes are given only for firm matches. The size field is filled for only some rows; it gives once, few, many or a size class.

CASSQDVRPVGQYF,TGTGCCAGCAGCCAAGACGTCCGGCCCGTAGGGCAGTACTTC,TRBJ2-7,-,TRBV4-2,-,14
CASSGGDDANYGYTF,TGCGCCAGCAGCGGGGGGGACGACGCTAACTATGGCTACACCTTC,TRBJ1-2,-,TRBV5-1,-,15
CASSHAADTQYF,TGTGCCAGCAGCCATGCGGCAGATACGCAGTATTTT,TRBJ2-3,-,TRBV7-2,many,12
CASSSEAGCEQYF,TGCGCCAGCAGCTCCGAGGCGGGCTGTGAGCAGTACTTC,TRBJ2-5,-,TRBV5-1,-,13
CTSSVEPSGSFNEQFF,TGTACCAGCAGCGTAGAACCTAGCGGGAGTTTCAATGAGCAGTTCTTC,TRBJ2-1,TRBD2,TRBV7-6,-,16
CSSRQGAYNEQFF,TGCAGCTCGCGACAGGGGGCTTACAATGAGCAGTTCTTC,TRBJ2-1,TRBD1,TRBV29-1,few,13
CASSLGWGGDQPQHF,TGTGCCAGCAGCTTAGGGTGGGGGGGCGATCAGCCCCAGCATTTT,TRBJ1-5,-,TRBV7-2,-,15
CASSTTGLGGYTF,TGTGCCAGCAGTACAACGGGACTCGGGGGCTACACCTTC,TRBJ1-2,-,TRBV27,few,13
CASQTPGLGTQYF,TGTGCCAGCCAGACGCCCGGGTTGGGGACCCAGTACTTC,TRBJ2-5,-,TRBV25-1,few,13
CSARDKSRGRAGELFF,TGCAGTGCTAGAGATAAGTCGCGGGGTAGGGCCGGGGAGCTGTTTTTT,TRBJ2-2,-,TRBV20-1,-,16
CASISSGRETQYF,TGTGCCAGCATTTCCAGCGGTAGGGAGACCCAGTACTTC,TRBJ2-5,-,TRBV25-1,few,13
CASSLGGGLPYEQYF,TGTGCCAGCAGCTTAGGAGGGGGTCTCCCCTACGAGCAGTACTTC,TRBJ2-7,-,TRBV7-6,-,15
CASYTGTGDDTEAFF,TGTGCCAGCTATACCGGGACAGGGGACGACACTGAAGCTTTCTTT,TRBJ1-1,-,TRBV21-1,-,15
CASSPSGGADTQYF,TGTGCCAGCAGCCCGTCGGGAGGGGCAGATACGCAGTATTTT,TRBJ2-3,TRBD2,TRBV7-9,-,14
CASSQGPGQAYEQYF,TGCGCCAGCAGCCAAGGCCCCGGACAGGCCTACGAGCAGTACTTC,TRBJ2-7,TRBD1,TRBV4-3,-,15
CASNKNRVPYEQFF,TGTGCCAGCAATAAAAACAGGGTCCCCTATGAGCAGTTCTTC,TRBJ2-1,-,TRBV28,few,14
CASSGRSNYGYTF,TGTGCCAGCAGCGGACGGTCTAACTATGGCTACACCTTC,TRBJ1-2,-,TRBV5-6,few,13
CASLGTDLDTQYF,TGTGCCAGCCTCGGGACAGACTTAGATACGCAGTATTTT,TRBJ2-3,TRBD1,TRBV28,-,13
CASSEFSRSGANVLTF,TGTGCCAGCAGTGAATTTAGCCGCTCCGGGGCCAACGTCCTGACTTTC,TRBJ2-6,-,TRBV6-1,-,16
CASSSPSGTSYEQYF,TGTGCCAGCAGTTCCCCGTCCGGGACCTCCTACGAGCAGTACTTC,TRBJ2-7,-,TRBV28,few,15
CSVERVGDFQETQYF,TGCAGCGTGGAGAGGGTGGGGGACTTTCAAGAGACCCAGTACTTC,TRBJ2-5,-,TRBV29-1,-,15
CASSLADAFSYEQYF,TGTGCCAGCAGCTTAGCAGACGCCTTCTCCTACGAGCAGTACTTC,TRBJ2-7,-,TRBV7-9,-,15
CSARPINSAPKETQYF,TGCAGTGCTAGACCTATAAACAGCGCGCCCAAAGAGACCCAGTACTTC,TRBJ2-5,-,TRBV20-1,few,16
CASSQALGAIYEQYF,TGCGCCAGCAGCCAAGCGCTAGGAGCCATCTACGAGCAGTACTTC,TRBJ2-7,-,TRBV4-3,-,15
CASSQGETPLGTEAFF,TGTGCCAGCAGCCAAGGTGAGACACCCCTTGGGACTGAAGCTTTCTTT,TRBJ1-1,-,TRBV4-2,-,16
CASSQVMSTLNTEAFF,TGTGCCAGCAGCCAAGTAATGTCGACACTGAACACTGAAGCTTTCTTT,TRBJ1-1,-,TRBV3-1,-,16
CASSLGSVSYEQYF,TGTGCCAGCAGCTTAGGAAGCGTCTCCTACGAGCAGTACTTC,TRBJ2-7,-,TRBV7-9,-,14
CASNEQGLGNQPQHF,TGTGCCAGCAACGAACAGGGTTTGGGCAATCAGCCCCAGCATTTT,TRBJ1-5,-,TRBV9,-,15
CASSVRQGADTQYF,TGTGCCAGCAGCGTCCGTCAGGGAGCAGATACGCAGTATTTT,TRBJ2-3,-,TRBV9,few,14
CASSLVFATAFF,TGTGCCAGCAGCTTAGTATTCGCAACGGCTTTCTTT,TRBJ1-1,-,TRBV11-2,-,12
CSAAARSKNIQYF,TGCAGTGCTGCGGCCCGGTCCAAAAACATTCAGTACTTC,TRBJ2-4,-,TRBV20-1,-,13
CAISTPTGGQETQYF,TGTGCCATCAGTACCCCCACAGGGGGCCAAGAGACCCAGTACTTC,TRBJ2-5,TRBD1,TRBV10-3,-,15
CAIRRESDRGPWEQFF,TGTGCCATCCGCAGGGAGTCGGACAGGGGGCCTTGGGAGCAGTTCTTC,TRBJ2-1,TRBD1,TRBV10-3,-,16
CSVPQGTAYNEQFF,TGCAGCGTACCCCAAGGGACAGCTTACAATGAGCAGTTCTTC,TRBJ2-1,TRBD1,TRBV29-1,-,14
CASSRVPGQATDTQYF,TGCGCCAGCAGCCGCGTCCCGGGACAGGCGACAGATACGCAGTATTTT,TRBJ2-3,TRBD1,TRBV4-1,-,16
CSARPPSTGETQYF,TGCAGTGCTAGACCGCCTTCAACGGGGGAGACCCAGTACTTC,TRBJ2-5,-,TRBV20-1,-,14
CASRFGEETQYF,TGTGCCAGCAGGTTCGGGGAAGAGACCCAGTACTTC,TRBJ2-5,-,TRBV11-2,-,12
CASSKYLLAGGPSHTQYF,TGTGCCAGCAGCAAATACCTCCTAGCGGGGGGGCCCTCCCATACGCAGTATTTT,TRBJ2-3,TRBD2,TRBV7-2,-,18
CSVGLAGVTGELFF,TGCAGCGTTGGTCTAGCGGGAGTTACCGGGGAGCTGTTTTTT,TRBJ2-2,TRBD2,TRBV29-1,-,14
CASSQAPSGTYEQYF,TGCGCCAGCAGCCAAGCTCCTAGCGGGACCTACGAGCAGTACTTC,TRBJ2-7,TRBD2,TRBV4-1,-,15
CASSQAGWGFYGYTF,TGTGCCAGCAGCCAAGCGGGGTGGGGATTCTATGGCTACACCTTC,TRBJ1-2,-,TRBV14,few,15
CSAHMTAGGGEQFF,TGCAGTGCTCATATGACAGCCGGAGGAGGTGAGCAGTTCTTC,TRBJ2-1,-,TRBV20-1,-,14
CASSEASRGREKLFF,TGTGCCAGCAGTGAAGCGAGCAGGGGGCGCGAAAAACTGTTTTTT,TRBJ1-4,TRBD1,TRBV6-1,once,15
CASSPKGARNEQYF,TGTGCCAGCAGTCCCAAGGGGGCGCGGAACGAGCAGTACTTC,TRBJ2-7,TRBD1,TRBV12-3/TRBV12-4,once,14